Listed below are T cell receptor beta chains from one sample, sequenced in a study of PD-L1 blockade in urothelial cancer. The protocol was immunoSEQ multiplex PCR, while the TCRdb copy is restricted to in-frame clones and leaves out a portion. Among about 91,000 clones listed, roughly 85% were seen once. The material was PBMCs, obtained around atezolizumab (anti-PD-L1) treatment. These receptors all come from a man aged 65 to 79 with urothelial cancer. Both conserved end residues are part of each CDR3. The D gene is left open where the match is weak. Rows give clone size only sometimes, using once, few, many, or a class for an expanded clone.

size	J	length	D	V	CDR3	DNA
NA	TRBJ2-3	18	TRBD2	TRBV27	CASSPRPGLAGGVDTQYF	TGTGCCAGCAGTCCCCGACCCGGACTAGCGGGAGGCGTAGATACGCAGTATTTT
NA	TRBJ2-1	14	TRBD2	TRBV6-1	CASSLIGRKSEQFF	TGTGCCAGCAGTCTGATCGGGAGGAAAAGTGAGCAGTTCTTC
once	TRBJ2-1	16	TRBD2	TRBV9	CASSVGTRGAYNEQFF	TGTGCCAGCAGCGTAGGGACGCGGGGGGCCTACAATGAGCAGTTCTTC
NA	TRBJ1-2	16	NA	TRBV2	CASSEAGQGLDYGYTF	TGTGCCAGCAGTGAAGCCGGTCAGGGGCTTGACTATGGCTACACCTTC
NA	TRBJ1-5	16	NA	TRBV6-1	CASSEAWAGTGQPQHF	TGTGCCAGCAGTGAAGCTTGGGCGGGGACCGGTCAGCCCCAGCATTTT
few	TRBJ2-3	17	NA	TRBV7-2	CASSFPKQGSHTDTQYF	TGTGCCAGCAGCTTCCCTAAGCAGGGTTCCCACACAGATACGCAGTATTTT
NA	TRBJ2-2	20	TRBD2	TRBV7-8	CASSLSFRLAGNTNTGELFF	TGTGCCAGCAGCTTATCTTTCAGACTAGCGGGGAATACGAACACCGGGGAGCTGTTTTTT
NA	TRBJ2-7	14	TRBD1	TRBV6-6	CASSMGQGAYEQYF	TGTGCCAGCAGTATGGGACAGGGGGCTTACGAGCAGTACTTC
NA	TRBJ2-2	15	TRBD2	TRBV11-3	CASSYTGGNTGELFF	TGTGCCAGCAGCTACACGGGGGGGAACACCGGGGAGCTGTTTTTT
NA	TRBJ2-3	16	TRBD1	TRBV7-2	CASSIGQATLHSPQYF	TGTGCCAGCAGCATTGGACAGGCCACTCTTCATTCTCCGCAGTATTTT
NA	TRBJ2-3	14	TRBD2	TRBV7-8	CASSLATSGDTQYF	TGTGCCAGCAGCTTAGCGACTAGCGGAGATACGCAGTATTTT
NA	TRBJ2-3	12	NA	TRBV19	CASSIQGDTQYF	TGTGCCAGTAGTATCCAGGGTGACACGCAGTATTTT
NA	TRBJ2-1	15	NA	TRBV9	CASSKYGQTDNEQFF	TGTGCCAGCAGCAAATACGGACAGACCGACAATGAGCAGTTCTTC
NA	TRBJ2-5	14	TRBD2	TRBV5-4	CASSLLGLEETQYF	TGTGCCAGCAGCTTGTTAGGACTAGAAGAGACCCAGTACTTC
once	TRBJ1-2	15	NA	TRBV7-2	CASSSPSTGNYGYTF	TGTGCCAGCAGCTCTCCAAGCACAGGGAACTATGGCTACACCTTC
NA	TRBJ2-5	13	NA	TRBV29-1	CSVGWPSQETQYF	TGCAGCGTTGGATGGCCCAGCCAAGAGACCCAGTACTTC
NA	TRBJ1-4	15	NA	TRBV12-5	CASGLGRATNEKLFF	TGTGCTAGTGGTTTGGGCCGCGCAACTAATGAAAAACTGTTTTTT
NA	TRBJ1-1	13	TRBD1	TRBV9	CASSSGGRTEAFF	TGTGCCAGCAGTTCAGGGGGCAGGACTGAAGCTTTCTTT
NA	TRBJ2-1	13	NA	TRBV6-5	CASSYAAGNEQFF	TGTGCCAGCAGTTACGCCGCGGGGAATGAGCAGTTCTTC
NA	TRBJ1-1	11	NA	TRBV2	CASFMNTEAFF	TGTGCCAGCTTTATGAACACTGAAGCTTTCTTT
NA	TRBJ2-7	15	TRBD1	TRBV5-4	CASSPRQGAPNEQYF	TGTGCCAGCAGCCCTCGACAGGGGGCGCCCAACGAGCAGTACTTC
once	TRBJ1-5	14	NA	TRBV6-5	CASSERGRNQPQHF	TGTGCCAGCAGTGAAAGGGGTCGGAATCAGCCCCAGCATTTT
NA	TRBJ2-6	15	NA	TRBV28	CASSPGGQGANVLTF	TGTGCCAGCTCGCCCGGGGGGCAAGGGGCCAACGTCCTGACTTTC
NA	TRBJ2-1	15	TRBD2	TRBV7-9	CASSSGTSGANEQFF	TGTGCCAGCAGCTCCGGGACTAGCGGGGCCAATGAGCAGTTCTTC
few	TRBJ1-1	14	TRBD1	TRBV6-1	CASSEVRGQGEAFF	TGTGCCAGCAGTGAAGTAAGGGGGCAAGGAGAAGCTTTCTTT
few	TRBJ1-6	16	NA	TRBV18	CASSPAETGNNSPLHF	TGTGCCAGCTCACCGGCCGAAACAGGGAATAATTCACCCCTCCACTTT
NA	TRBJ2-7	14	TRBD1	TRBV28	CASSQPGQPYEQYF	TGTGCCAGCAGCCAGCCGGGACAGCCCTACGAGCAGTACTTC
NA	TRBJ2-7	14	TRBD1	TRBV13	CASSRTGASYEQYF	TGTGCCAGCAGCCGGACAGGGGCCTCATACGAGCAGTACTTC
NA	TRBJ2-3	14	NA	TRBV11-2	CASSPWKEAATQYF	TGTGCCAGCAGCCCGTGGAAGGAAGCGGCTACGCAGTATTTT
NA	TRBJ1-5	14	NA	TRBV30	CAWSAGDSNQPQHF	TGTGCCTGGAGTGCCGGGGATAGCAATCAGCCCCAGCATTTT
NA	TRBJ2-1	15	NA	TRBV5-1	CASSFRPSVSDEQFF	TGCGCCAGCAGCTTTAGGCCTAGCGTAAGCGATGAGCAGTTCTTC
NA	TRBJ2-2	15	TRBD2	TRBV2	CASSEMGLRGGELFF	TGTGCCAGCAGTGAAATGGGACTACGAGGCGGGGAGCTGTTTTTT
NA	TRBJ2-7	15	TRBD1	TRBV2	CASSVDRGKSYEQYF	TGTGCCAGCAGCGTGGACAGGGGGAAATCCTACGAGCAGTACTTC
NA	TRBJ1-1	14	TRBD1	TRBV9	CASSAQGANTEAFF	TGTGCCAGCAGCGCACAGGGGGCGAACACTGAAGCTTTCTTT
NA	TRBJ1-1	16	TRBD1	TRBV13	CASSLDRGLGDTEAFF	TGTGCCAGCAGCTTGGACAGGGGACTCGGAGATACTGAAGCTTTCTTT
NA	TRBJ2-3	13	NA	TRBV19	CASRPGATDTQYF	TGTGCCAGTCGGCCAGGGGCCACAGATACGCAGTATTTT
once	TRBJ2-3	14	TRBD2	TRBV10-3	CAISLAGDTDTQYF	TGTGCCATCAGTTTAGCGGGGGACACAGATACGCAGTATTTT
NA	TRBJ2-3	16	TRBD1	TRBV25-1	CASSSSRDRGVNTQYF	TGTGCCAGCAGTTCTTCCCGGGACAGGGGTGTTAATACGCAGTATTTT
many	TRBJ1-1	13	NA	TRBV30	CASSGGRLGEAFF	TGTGCCTCTTCCGGGGGGAGATTGGGTGAAGCTTTCTTT
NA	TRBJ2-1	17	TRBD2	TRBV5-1	CASSLTSGGYSYNEQFF	TGCGCCAGCAGCTTGACTAGCGGGGGGTACTCCTACAATGAGCAGTTCTTC
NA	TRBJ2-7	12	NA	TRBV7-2	CASSFSGGEQYF	TGTGCCAGCAGCTTTTCAGGAGGCGAGCAGTACTTC
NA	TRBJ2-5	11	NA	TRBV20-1	CSAEYQETQYF	TGCAGTGCTGAGTACCAAGAGACCCAGTACTTC
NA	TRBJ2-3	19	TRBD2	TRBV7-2	CASSLPPGLAGGGTDTQYF	TGTGCCAGCAGCTTACCACCGGGACTAGCGGGAGGGGGCACAGATACGCAGTATTTT
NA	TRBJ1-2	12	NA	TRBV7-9	CASSLGPLGYTF	TGTGCCAGCAGCTTAGGGCCCCTGGGCTACACCTTC
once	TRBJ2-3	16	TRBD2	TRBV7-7	CASSLGLAGARDTQYF	TGTGCCAGCAGCTTAGGGCTAGCGGGGGCCCGGGATACGCAGTATTTT
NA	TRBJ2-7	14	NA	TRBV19	CASSIGGQNYEQYF	TGTGCCAGTAGTATAGGAGGACAGAACTACGAGCAGTACTTC
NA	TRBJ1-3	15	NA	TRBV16	CASSRTTVPGNTIYF	TGTGCCAGCAGCCGGACGACAGTCCCTGGAAACACCATATATTTT
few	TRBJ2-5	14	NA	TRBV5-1	CASSPGLLGETQYF	TGCGCCAGCAGCCCGGGACTGCTCGGAGAGACCCAGTACTTC
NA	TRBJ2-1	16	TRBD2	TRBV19	CASSIPRSGSPNEQFF	TGTGCCAGTAGTATACCCAGGAGCGGGAGTCCCAATGAGCAGTTCTTC
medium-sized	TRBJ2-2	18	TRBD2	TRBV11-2	CASSLGGLAGAYTGELFF	TGTGCCAGCAGCTTAGGGGGACTAGCGGGGGCCTACACCGGGGAGCTGTTTTTT
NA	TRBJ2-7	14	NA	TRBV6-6	CASRTGESSYEQYF	TGTGCCAGCAGGACTGGTGAGAGCTCCTACGAGCAGTACTTC
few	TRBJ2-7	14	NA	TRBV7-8	CASSFGVPAYEQYF	TGTGCCAGCAGCTTTGGAGTACCGGCCTACGAGCAGTACTTC
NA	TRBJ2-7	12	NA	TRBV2	CASNLGQNEQYF	TGTGCCAGCAATTTAGGACAGAACGAGCAGTACTTC